This TCR beta chain emerged from a study of T-cell reconstitution after alpha-beta-depleted transplantation in children. Concerning this clonotype itself: Its specificity is not known.

General observations from the study: From surviving recipient T cells and thymic progenitors came the high day-60 TCRbeta diversity observed in some patients. Reportedly, roughly two months post-transplant, alpha-beta T cells arose from several hundred expanded graft clones. The authors attributed T-cell counts and diversity one year after transplant mostly to newly produced T cells.

The CDR3 is 14 amino acids. Looked up from germline, CDR1 is SGHTA and CDR2 is FQGTGA. Losses at the gene ends were 6 bases for V and 6 bases for J; bases not matched to a gene: 8. Unique molecular identifiers were incorporated when the TCRbeta library was constructed. TCRdb recomputed calls from the PCR reads with MiXCR, one row per CDR3 protein. Of about 440,000 distinct CDR3 sequences in the sample, roughly two fifths were seen once. This specimen was PBMCs, taken before TCRalphabeta/CD19-depleted stem cell transplant. The rearrangement uses TRBV7-3 and TRBJ2-1, with 7 bases aligning to TRBD1. This sequence originates from a girl aged 2-15 years with aplastic anemia, due to receive a stem cell transplant. The CDR3 DNA follows: TGTGCCAGCAGGCACGACAGGGTGGGCAATGAGCAGTTCTTC. Translated, it gives CASRHDRVGNEQFF.